The 4 T cell receptor beta chains presented below share a single source sample, sequenced in a study of shared T cell receptors in the human thymus. TCRdb's copy holds only in-frame clones and misses some; the assay was immunoSEQ multiplex PCR. The table has 700,000 to 750,000 clones, around 85% seen once. These data were likewise used in another study, on human thymus T cells.

The specimen sequenced was thymocytes. These receptors were collected from a girl less than two years old with a congenital heart defect.

This chain joins TRBV2 and TRBJ2-1; TRBD2 aligns across 15 bases. The ends lost 2 bases at V and 0 bases at J; junction bases unmatched: 11. Germline V gives CDR1 SNHLY, CDR2 FYNNEI. CDR3 length: 21 residues. The CDR3: CASSEMGTSGGKKSSYNEQFF. CDR3 in DNA: TGTGCCAGCAGTGAAATGGGGACTAGCGGGGGGAAAAAAAGCTCCTACAATGAGCAGTTCTTC.

This clone was recorded once. This sequence joins TRBV2 and TRBJ2-5, with D maybe TRBD1 (6 bases). Germline lookup yields CDR1 SNHLY and CDR2 FYNNEI. The V gene lost 7 bases and the J gene lost 0 bases, with 12 bases spanning the gap. The CDR3 has 14 residues. The CDR3 region has the DNA TGTGCCAGCACGTCGGACAGCTACCAAGAGACCCAGTACTTC. This encodes CASTSDSYQETQYF.

The gene calls are TRBV2 and TRBJ2-5; D perhaps matches TRBD2 (6 bases). Trimming cost V 0 bases and J 4 bases, with 21 bases left between them. Germline CDR1 is SNHLY and CDR2 is FYNNEI. The CDR3 has 18 residues. Here the CDR3 DNA reads TGTGCCAGCAGTGAAGCCCGTCTCTGCCGGGCCGGGGGAGAGACCCAGTACTTC. Encoded protein: CASSEARLCRAGGETQYF.

The gene calls are TRBV5-6 and TRBJ1-5; a weak D match, TRBD1 (5 bases). The CDR3 covers 17 residues. Trimming shortened V by 2 bases and J by 7 bases, and 22 bases separated the two germline ends. CDR1 is SGHDT and CDR2 is YYEEEE in the germline V gene. CDR3 nucleotide sequence: TGTGCCAGCAGCTTACGCAGGGATCGCGGGGGGGAACAGCCCCAGCATTTT. Its protein product is CASSLRRDRGGEQPQHF.